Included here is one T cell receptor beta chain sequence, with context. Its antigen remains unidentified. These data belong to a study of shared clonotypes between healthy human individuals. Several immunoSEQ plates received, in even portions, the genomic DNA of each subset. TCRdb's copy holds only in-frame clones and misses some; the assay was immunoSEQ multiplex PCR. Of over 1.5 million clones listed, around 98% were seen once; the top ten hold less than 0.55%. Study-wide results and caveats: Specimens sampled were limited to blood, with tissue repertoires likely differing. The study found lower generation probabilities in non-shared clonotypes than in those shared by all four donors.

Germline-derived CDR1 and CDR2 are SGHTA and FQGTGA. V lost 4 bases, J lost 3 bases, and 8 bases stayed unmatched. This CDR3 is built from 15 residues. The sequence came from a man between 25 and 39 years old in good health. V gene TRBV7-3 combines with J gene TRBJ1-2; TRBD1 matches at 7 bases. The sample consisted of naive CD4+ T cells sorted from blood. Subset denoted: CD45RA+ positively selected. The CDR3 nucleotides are TGTGCCAGCAGCTATGCGGGGGACAGAGACTATGGCTACACCTTC. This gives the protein CASSYAGDRDYGYTF.